These T cell receptor beta chains were read from a single sample in a study of blood T cell repertoires in COVID-19. Using immunoSEQ multiplex PCR, the repertoire was profiled, and TCRdb retains in-frame clones only, with some absent. The data contain roughly 100,000 clones, approximately 88% of them seen just once; the ten biggest clones take up roughly 4%. Sequenced: peripheral blood. Every receptor here comes from a human donor in a cohort sampled during active COVID-19. The CDR3 runs from the conserved cysteine through the conserved F or W. D genes are given only for firm matches. Clone size is shown for a subset of rows, as once, few, many or a class of expanded clone.

v_call	clone_size	d_call	j_call	cdr3_nt	cdr3_aa
TRBV5-6	NA	NA	TRBJ1-2	TGTGCCAGCAGCCGCCCAACGGTCGCTAACTATGGCTACACCTTC	CASSRPTVANYGYTF
TRBV18	NA	TRBD2	TRBJ2-1	TGTGCCAGCTCACTAACTAGCGGGGGTTCCTACAATGAGCAGTTCTTC	CASSLTSGGSYNEQFF
TRBV9	NA	TRBD1	TRBJ2-4	TGTGCCAGCAGCCAAAGGGACAGGGGTCTAGCCAAAAACATTCAGTACTTC	CASSQRDRGLAKNIQYF
TRBV10-3	NA	NA	TRBJ2-1	TGTGCCATCAGTTCGACAAGCTACAATGAGCAGTTCTTC	CAISSTSYNEQFF
TRBV5-1	once	TRBD2	TRBJ2-5	TGCGCCAGCAGCTTAACCCCTAGCGGGGACCAAGAGACCCAGTACTTC	CASSLTPSGDQETQYF
TRBV28	NA	NA	TRBJ1-5	TGTGCCAGCAGTTTAGCGGGGTTGCCCCAGCATTTT	CASSLAGLPQHF
TRBV9	NA	NA	TRBJ2-7	TGTGCCAGCAGCGCCGGTAGAGAGCAGTACTTC	CASSAGREQYF
TRBV5-1	few	TRBD2	TRBJ2-1	TGCGCCAGCAGCTTCGGGGGGGTCCACTCCTACAATGAGCAGTTCTTC	CASSFGGVHSYNEQFF
TRBV2	NA	NA	TRBJ1-1	TGTGCCAGCAGTGTCGAAAGGGGGAGGGACACTGAAGCTTTCTTT	CASSVERGRDTEAFF
TRBV5-1	NA	NA	TRBJ1-4	TGCGCCAGCAGCGATCCCCAGGGGTCTAATGAAAAACTGTTTTTT	CASSDPQGSNEKLFF
TRBV5-1	NA	NA	TRBJ1-1	TGCGCCAGCAGCTCCTACGCGGGCCCTGAAGCTTTCTTT	CASSSYAGPEAFF
TRBV11-3	NA	NA	TRBJ2-5	TGTGCCAGCAGCTTAGATAGAGGGATACACCAAGAGACCCAGTACTTC	CASSLDRGIHQETQYF
TRBV10-1	NA	NA	TRBJ2-2	TGCGCCAGCAGTGGACAGTACACCGGGGAGCTGTTTTTT	CASSGQYTGELFF
TRBV29-1	NA	NA	TRBJ1-1	TGCAGCGCTAAGCGGGGAATGAACACTGAAGCTTTCTTT	CSAKRGMNTEAFF
TRBV4-3	NA	NA	TRBJ2-2	TGCGCCAGCAGCCAAGCTCGGTACACCGGGGAGCTGTTTTTT	CASSQARYTGELFF
TRBV4-3	once	TRBD1	TRBJ1-2	TGCGCCAGCAGCCAAGGGGACAGGCTGAACTATGGCTACACCTTC	CASSQGDRLNYGYTF
TRBV4-2	NA	NA	TRBJ2-3	TGTGCCAGCAGCCAAGTGAGGGCTAGCAGCACAGATACGCAGTATTTT	CASSQVRASSTDTQYF
TRBV3-1/TRBV3-2	few	NA	TRBJ1-1	TGTGCCAGCAGCCAAGGCGGGATGAACACTGAAGCTTTCTTT	CASSQGGMNTEAFF
TRBV18	NA	NA	TRBJ2-5	TGTGCCAGCTCACCTCATCCCGGGAGCAAAGAGACCCAGTACTTC	CASSPHPGSKETQYF
TRBV15	NA	NA	TRBJ1-6	TGTGCCACCAGCCCCGGGGGGGACATACCTAATTCACCCCTCCACTTT	CATSPGGDIPNSPLHF
TRBV29-1	medium-sized	TRBD1	TRBJ2-7	TGCAGCGTTGTAGGACAGGGATCGATGGAGCAGTACTTC	CSVVGQGSMEQYF
TRBV6-1	NA	NA	TRBJ1-4	TGTGCCAGCAGTGTGTCGGGGAGGGGAGTGACTAATGAAAAACTGTTTTTT	CASSVSGRGVTNEKLFF
TRBV11-3	NA	NA	TRBJ2-5	TGTGCCAGCAGCCCCGACGGGATCCAAGAGACCCAGTACTTC	CASSPDGIQETQYF
TRBV28	NA	TRBD2	TRBJ2-1	TGTGCCAGCATTAAGACTAGCGGGGGGAATGAGCAGTTCTTC	CASIKTSGGNEQFF
TRBV2	NA	TRBD2	TRBJ2-3	TGTGCCGGGGGGGAGCGCACAGATACGCAGTATTTT	CAGGERTDTQYF
TRBV19	once	NA	TRBJ2-2	TGTGCCAGTAGTATCACAGGGTTAACGACCGGGGAGCTGTTTTTT	CASSITGLTTGELFF
TRBV28	once	TRBD2	TRBJ2-1	TGTGCCTTAAGCGGGGGGCGCTCCTACAATGAGCAGTTCTTC	CALSGGRSYNEQFF
TRBV6-2/TRBV6-3	few	NA	TRBJ2-2	TGTGCCAGCAGTTTTGGCTTCTTCAACACCGGGGAGCTGTTTTTT	CASSFGFFNTGELFF
TRBV5-1	NA	TRBD2	TRBJ2-3	TGCGCCAGCAGAGCGGGGGGGCGAAATACGCAGTATTTT	CASRAGGRNTQYF
TRBV5-5	NA	TRBD1	TRBJ2-3	TGTGCCAGCAGTGTCCACTATACAGGGGAAGATACGCAGTATTTT	CASSVHYTGEDTQYF
TRBV5-4	NA	TRBD1	TRBJ1-4	TGTGCCAGCAGCCTATCAGGGGGTAATGAAAAACTGTTTTTT	CASSLSGGNEKLFF
TRBV14	NA	TRBD1	TRBJ2-1	TGTGCCAGCAGCCAGTGGACAGGGGAAGCCTACAATGAGCAGTTCTTC	CASSQWTGEAYNEQFF
TRBV5-1	NA	NA	TRBJ1-2	TGCGCCAGCAGCTCTCAGGGGCAGTCTGGCTACACCTTC	CASSSQGQSGYTF
TRBV19	NA	TRBD2	TRBJ2-5	TGTGCCAGTAAGAGGACTAGCGGGGTTCAAGAGACCCAGTACTTC	CASKRTSGVQETQYF
TRBV9	NA	TRBD1	TRBJ1-3	TGTGCCAGCAGCGCTCGACAGGGGATCTCTGGAAACACCATATATTTT	CASSARQGISGNTIYF
TRBV7-8	NA	NA	TRBJ1-2	TGTGCCAGCAGCTTAGAGGCAGGCAACTATGGCTACACCTTC	CASSLEAGNYGYTF
TRBV2	NA	NA	TRBJ1-1	TGTGCCGGCGGGACCGGGAACACTGAAGCTTTCTTT	CAGGTGNTEAFF
TRBV5-1	NA	NA	TRBJ2-5	TGCGCCAGCAGCTTGGCCGGTGGGAGCGTGGGGGCCCAAGAGACCCAGTACTTC	CASSLAGGSVGAQETQYF
TRBV7-9	NA	NA	TRBJ2-5	TGTGCCAGCAGCCCCGACTCCGCTTGGCAGACCCAGTACTTC	CASSPDSAWQTQYF
TRBV5-5	NA	NA	TRBJ2-7	TGTGCCAGCAGCTTGGTACCAGGGCTCGCTTCCTACGAGCAGTACTTC	CASSLVPGLASYEQYF
TRBV5-3	NA	NA	TRBJ2-7	TGTGCCAGAAGTCCACGCCTAGTTGGATACTCTTACGAGCAGTACTTC	CARSPRLVGYSYEQYF
TRBV4-3	NA	NA	TRBJ1-3	TGCGCCAGCAGCCAAGTCCGGCAGGGGACTGGAAACACCATATATTTT	CASSQVRQGTGNTIYF
TRBV5-1	NA	TRBD1	TRBJ2-3	TGCGCCAGCAGCTTGGGGACAGGGGACTCTAGCACAGATACGCAGTATTTT	CASSLGTGDSSTDTQYF
TRBV5-1	NA	TRBD1	TRBJ2-5	TGCGCCAGCAGCCAAGGGACAGGCCAAGAGACCCAGTACTTC	CASSQGTGQETQYF
TRBV7-9	NA	TRBD1	TRBJ2-5	TGTGCCAGCAGCCTAATGCCCACAGGGGTGGAGACCCAGTACTTC	CASSLMPTGVETQYF
TRBV5-1	NA	TRBD1	TRBJ2-7	TGCGCCAGCAGCTGGGGAAGGGGACAGGGGTCCTACGAGCAGTACTTC	CASSWGRGQGSYEQYF
TRBV4-1	once	NA	TRBJ2-7	TGCGCCAGCTCCGCCCCGGGAACCCGGGCGGACGAGCAGTACTTC	CASSAPGTRADEQYF
TRBV2	NA	NA	TRBJ1-5	TGTGCCAGCAGACAGGGTTACTTGCCCCAGCATTTT	CASRQGYLPQHF
TRBV19	NA	NA	TRBJ1-1	TGTGCCAGTAGTATAGCGGCGGTGACCACTGAAGCTTTCTTT	CASSIAAVTTEAFF